The next 8 T cell receptor beta chains were all read from a single sample in a study of blood T cell repertoires in COVID-19. Clones were read by immunoSEQ multiplex PCR, and TCRdb kept only the in-frame ones, dropping some. The sample carries 140,000 to 150,000 clones, 85% recorded once. Material for sequencing was peripheral blood. Receptors originate from a woman aged 40 to 50 with active or convalescent COVID-19.

The chain combines TRBV28 with TRBJ1-1, with 7 bases lining up with TRBD1. The germline V gene has CDR1 MDHEN and CDR2 SYDVKM. CDR3 size: 14 residues. Losses at the gene ends were 3 bases for V and 11 bases for J; bases not matched to a gene: 12. CDR3 sequence: CASSLFGTAMGAFF. The CDR3 DNA sequence: TGTGCCAGCAGTTTGTTCGGGACAGCCATGGGGGCTTTCTTT.

The V gene is TRBV11-2, the J gene TRBJ2-1; D possibly corresponds to TRBD2 (6 bases). CDR1 and CDR2 (germline): SGHAT, FQNNGV. The V end was cut by 3 bases, the J end by 3 bases, with 12 bases between. The CDR3 length is 15 residues. The CDR3 nucleotides are TGTGCCAGCAGCTTTGTGGCGGGATACTACAATGAGCAGTTCTTC. This translates into CASSFVAGYYNEQFF.

The chain is built from TRBV28 and TRBJ1-2, with TRBD1 as a possible D gene (6 bases). This CDR3 spans 11 amino acids. V lost 11 bases and J lost 8, with 15 bases in between. Germline V gene sequence: CDR1 MDHEN, CDR2 SYDVKM. Here the CDR3 DNA reads TGTGCCGTTCAAGGCCAGGGGGGCTACACCTTC. This translates into CAVQGQGGYTF.

This chain links TRBV28 with TRBJ2-6, with TRBD2 matching 15 bases. The CDR3 extends over 21 amino acids. Germline CDR1 reads MDHEN; CDR2 reads SYDVKM. V lost 1 base, J lost 0 bases, and 7 bases stayed unmatched. This chain's CDR3 is CASSLFPRTSGGGSGANVLTF. Written as DNA, the CDR3 is TGTGCCAGCAGTTTATTTCCCCGGACTAGCGGGGGGGGCTCTGGGGCCAACGTCCTGACTTTC.

The chain has TRBV7-9 and TRBJ1-3; D perhaps matches TRBD1 (5 bases). There are 17 residues in the CDR3. Germline lookup yields CDR1 SEHNR and CDR2 FQNEAQ (reference sequence). V was pared by 2 bases and J by 4 bases, with 18 bases between. This CDR3 reads CASSLPSGGGLGNTIYF. CDR3 nucleotides: TGTGCCAGCAGCTTACCCTCCGGGGGTGGATTGGGAAACACCATATATTTT. Full variable domain (rest looked up from reference TRBV7-9 and TRBJ1-3): DTGVSQNPRHKITKRGQNVTFRCDPISEHNRLYWYRQTLGQGPEFLTYFQNEAQLEKSRLLSDRFSAERPKGSFSTLEIQRTEQGDSAMYLCASSLPSGGGLGNTIYFGEGSWLTVV.

This chain links TRBV27 with TRBJ2-2; 8 bases align to TRBD1. The germline V gene has CDR1 MNHEY and CDR2 SMNVEV (reference sequence). The CDR3 is 15 residues long. The V gene end was trimmed by 2 bases and the J gene end by 4 bases; junction bases not matched to a gene: 3. The CDR3 sequence: CASSLQGAGTGELFF. The CDR3 DNA reads TGTGCCAGCAGTTTACAGGGGGCGGGCACCGGGGAGCTGTTTTTT.

CDR3 bases: TGTGCCAGTAGTATTCTGACAGGGATCTCTGGGGCCAACGTCCTGACTTTC. Amino acids: CASSILTGISGANVLTF. The rearrangement uses TRBV19 and TRBJ2-6; 7 nucleotides agree with TRBD1. The V gene's germline CDR1 is LNHDA and CDR2 SQIVND (reference sequence). There are 17 residues in the CDR3. V gave up 3 bases and J gave up 0 bases; unmatched junction bases: 5.

As for this clone: Within the sample, other DNA sequences also encode this same CDR3. The rearrangement uses TRBV5-1 and TRBJ1-4, with D maybe TRBD1 (5 bases). There are 13 residues in the CDR3. Trimming shortened V by 0 bases and J by 8 bases, and 8 bases separated the two germline ends. CDR1 SGHRS and CDR2 YFSETQ come from the germline V gene. The CDR3 DNA reads as TGCGCCAGCAGCTTGGAGGGGATAGAAAAACTGTTTTTT. Its translation: CASSLEGIEKLFF. Together with reference TRBV5-1 and TRBJ1-4, the CDR3 gives the full variable domain: KAGVTQTPRYLIKTRGQQVTLSCSPISGHRSVSWYQQTPGQGLQFLFEYFSETQRNKGNFPGRFSGRQFSNSRSEMNVSTLELGDSALYLCASSLEGIEKLFFGSGTQLSVL.